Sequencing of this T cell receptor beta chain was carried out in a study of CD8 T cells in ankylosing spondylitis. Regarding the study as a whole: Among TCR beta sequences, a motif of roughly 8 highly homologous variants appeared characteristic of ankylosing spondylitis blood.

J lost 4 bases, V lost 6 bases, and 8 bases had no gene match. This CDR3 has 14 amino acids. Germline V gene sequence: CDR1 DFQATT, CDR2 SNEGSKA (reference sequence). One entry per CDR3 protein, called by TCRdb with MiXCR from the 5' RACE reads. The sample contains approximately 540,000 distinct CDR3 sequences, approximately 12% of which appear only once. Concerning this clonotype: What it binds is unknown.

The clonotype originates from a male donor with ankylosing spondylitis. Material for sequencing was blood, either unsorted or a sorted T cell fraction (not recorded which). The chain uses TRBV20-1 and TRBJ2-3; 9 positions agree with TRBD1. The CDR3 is CSALQGARADTQYF. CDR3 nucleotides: TGCAGTGCGCTACAGGGGGCGAGGGCAGATACGCAGTATTTT.